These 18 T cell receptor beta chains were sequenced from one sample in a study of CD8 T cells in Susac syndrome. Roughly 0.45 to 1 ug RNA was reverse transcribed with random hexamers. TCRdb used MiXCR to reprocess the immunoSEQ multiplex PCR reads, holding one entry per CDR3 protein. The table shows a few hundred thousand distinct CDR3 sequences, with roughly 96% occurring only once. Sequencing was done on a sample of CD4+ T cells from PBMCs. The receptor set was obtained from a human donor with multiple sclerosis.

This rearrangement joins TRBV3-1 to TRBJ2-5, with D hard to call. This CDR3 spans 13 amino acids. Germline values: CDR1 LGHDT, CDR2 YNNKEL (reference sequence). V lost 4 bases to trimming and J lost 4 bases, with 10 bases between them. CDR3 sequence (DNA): TGTGCCAGCAGCCCGATAAGGGCAGAGACCCAGTACTTC. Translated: CASSPIRAETQYF.

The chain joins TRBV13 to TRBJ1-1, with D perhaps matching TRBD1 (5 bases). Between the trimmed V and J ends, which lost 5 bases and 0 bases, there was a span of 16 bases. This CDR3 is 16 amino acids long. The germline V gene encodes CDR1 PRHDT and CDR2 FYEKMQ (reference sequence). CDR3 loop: CASSPGHRRLNTEAFF. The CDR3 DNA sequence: TGTGCCAGCAGCCCCGGACACCGGAGGTTGAACACTGAAGCTTTCTTT.

The CDR3 sequence: CASRSLHTDTQYF. Written as DNA, the CDR3 is TGTGCCAGCCGTAGCTTGCACACAGATACGCAGTATTTT. V is TRBV27 and J is TRBJ2-3; D unclear. Germline V gene lookup returns CDR1 MNHEY and CDR2 SMNVEV (reference sequence). This CDR3 spans 13 amino acids. Between the trimmed V and J ends, which lost 8 bases and 2 bases, there was a span of 11 bases.

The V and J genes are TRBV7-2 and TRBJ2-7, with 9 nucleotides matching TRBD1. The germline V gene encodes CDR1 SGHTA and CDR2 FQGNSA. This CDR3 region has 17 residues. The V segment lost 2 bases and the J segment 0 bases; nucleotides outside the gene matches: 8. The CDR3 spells CASSLIVWDRASYEQYF. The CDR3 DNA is TGTGCCAGCAGCTTAATCGTCTGGGACAGGGCCTCCTACGAGCAGTACTTC.

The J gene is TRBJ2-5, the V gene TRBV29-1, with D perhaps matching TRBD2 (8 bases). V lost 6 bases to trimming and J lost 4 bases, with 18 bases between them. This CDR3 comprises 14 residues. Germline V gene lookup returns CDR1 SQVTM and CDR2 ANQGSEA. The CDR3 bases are TGCAGCGTAACAGGGGCGGGAGGCGGAGAGACCCAGTACTTC. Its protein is CSVTGAGGGETQYF. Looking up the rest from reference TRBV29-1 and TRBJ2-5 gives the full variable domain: SAVISQKPSRDICQRGTSLTIQCQVDSQVTMMFWYRQQPGQSLTLIATANQGSEATYESGFVIDKFPISRPNLTFSTLTVSNMSPEDSSIYLCSVTGAGGGETQYFGPGTRLLVL.

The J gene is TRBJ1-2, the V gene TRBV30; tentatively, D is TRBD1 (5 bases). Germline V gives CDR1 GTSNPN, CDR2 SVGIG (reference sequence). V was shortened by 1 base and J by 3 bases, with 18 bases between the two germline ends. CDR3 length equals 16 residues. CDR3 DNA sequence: TGTGCCTGGAGTGGAGTGATCGGGGGAGGGTACTATGGCTACACCTTC. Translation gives CAWSGVIGGGYYGYTF. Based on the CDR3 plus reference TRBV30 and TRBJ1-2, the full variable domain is SQTIHQWPATLVQPVGSPLSLECTVEGTSNPNLYWYRQAAGRGLQLLFYSVGIGQISSEVPQNLSASRPQDRQFILSSKKLLLSDSGFYLCAWSGVIGGGYYGYTFGSGTRLTVV.

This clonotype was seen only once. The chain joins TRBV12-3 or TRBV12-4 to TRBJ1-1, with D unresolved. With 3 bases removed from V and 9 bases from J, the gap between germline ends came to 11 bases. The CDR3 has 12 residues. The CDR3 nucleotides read TGTGCCAGCAGTTTTGTAGGCGACCAAGCTTTCTTT. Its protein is CASSFVGDQAFF.

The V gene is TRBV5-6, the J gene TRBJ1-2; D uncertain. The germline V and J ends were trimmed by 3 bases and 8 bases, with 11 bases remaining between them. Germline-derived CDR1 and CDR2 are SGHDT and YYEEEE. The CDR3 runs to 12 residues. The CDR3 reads CASSWREVGYTF. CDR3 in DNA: TGTGCCAGCAGCTGGAGGGAAGTCGGCTACACCTTC.

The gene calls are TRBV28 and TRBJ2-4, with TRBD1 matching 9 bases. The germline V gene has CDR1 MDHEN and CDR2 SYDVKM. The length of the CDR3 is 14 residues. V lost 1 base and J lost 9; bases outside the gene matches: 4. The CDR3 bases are TGTGCCAGCAGTTTATCGGGACAGGGACTCATTCAGTACTTC. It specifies CASSLSGQGLIQYF.

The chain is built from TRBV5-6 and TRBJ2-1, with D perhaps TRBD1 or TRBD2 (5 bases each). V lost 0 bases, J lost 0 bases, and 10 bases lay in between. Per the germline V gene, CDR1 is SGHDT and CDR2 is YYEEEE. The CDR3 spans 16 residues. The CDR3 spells CASSLGIGGSYNEQFF. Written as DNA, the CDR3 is TGTGCCAGCAGCTTGGGGATTGGGGGCTCCTACAATGAGCAGTTCTTC.

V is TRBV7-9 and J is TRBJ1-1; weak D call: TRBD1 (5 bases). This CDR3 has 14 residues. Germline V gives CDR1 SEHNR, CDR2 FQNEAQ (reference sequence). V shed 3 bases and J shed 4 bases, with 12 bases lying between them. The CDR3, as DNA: TGTGCCAGCAGCTTGTTCGGGGCGAGCACTGAAGCTTTCTTT. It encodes CASSLFGASTEAFF.

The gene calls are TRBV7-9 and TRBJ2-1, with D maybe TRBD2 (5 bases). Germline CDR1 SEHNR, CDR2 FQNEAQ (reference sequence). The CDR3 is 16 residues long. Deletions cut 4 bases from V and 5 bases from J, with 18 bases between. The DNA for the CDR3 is TGTGCCAGCAGCTCCGCTCGGGGTCGGATTAACAATGAGCAGTTCTTC. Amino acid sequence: CASSSARGRINNEQFF. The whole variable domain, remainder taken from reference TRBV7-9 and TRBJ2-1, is DTGVSQNPRHKITKRGQNVTFRCDPISEHNRLYWYRQTLGQGPEFLTYFQNEAQLEKSRLLSDRFSAERPKGSFSTLEIQRTEQGDSAMYLCASSSARGRINNEQFFGPGTRLTVL.

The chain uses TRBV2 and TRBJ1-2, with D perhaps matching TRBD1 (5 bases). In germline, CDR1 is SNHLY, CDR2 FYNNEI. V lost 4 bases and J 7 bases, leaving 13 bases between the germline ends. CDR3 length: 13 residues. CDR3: CASSGQTVGGYTF. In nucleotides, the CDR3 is TGTGCCAGCAGTGGACAGACGGTGGGTGGCTACACCTTC. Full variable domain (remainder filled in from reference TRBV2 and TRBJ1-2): EPEVTQTPSHQVTQMGQEVILRCVPISNHLYFYWYRQILGQKVEFLVSFYNNEISEKSEIFDDQFSVERPDGSNFTLKIRSTKLEDSAMYFCASSGQTVGGYTFGSGTRLTVV.

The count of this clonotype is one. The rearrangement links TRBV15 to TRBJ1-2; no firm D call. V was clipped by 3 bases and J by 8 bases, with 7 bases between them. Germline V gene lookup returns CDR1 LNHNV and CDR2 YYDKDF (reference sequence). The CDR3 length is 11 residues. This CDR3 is CATSSGWGYTF. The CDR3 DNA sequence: TGTGCCACCAGCAGTGGGTGGGGCTACACCTTC.

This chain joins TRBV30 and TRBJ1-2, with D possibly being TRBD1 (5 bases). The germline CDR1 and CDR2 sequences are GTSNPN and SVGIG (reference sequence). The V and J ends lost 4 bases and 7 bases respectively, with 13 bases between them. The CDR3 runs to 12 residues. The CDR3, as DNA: TGTGCCTGGACCTGGGGACCCCGTGGCTACACCTTC. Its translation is CAWTWGPRGYTF.

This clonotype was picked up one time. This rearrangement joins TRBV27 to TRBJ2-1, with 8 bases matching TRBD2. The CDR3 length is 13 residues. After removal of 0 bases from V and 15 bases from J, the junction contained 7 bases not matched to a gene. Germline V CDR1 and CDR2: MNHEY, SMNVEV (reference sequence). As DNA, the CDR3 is TGTGCCAGCAGTTTATCGAGTGGGACTAGTGGGTTCTTC. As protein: CASSLSSGTSGFF.

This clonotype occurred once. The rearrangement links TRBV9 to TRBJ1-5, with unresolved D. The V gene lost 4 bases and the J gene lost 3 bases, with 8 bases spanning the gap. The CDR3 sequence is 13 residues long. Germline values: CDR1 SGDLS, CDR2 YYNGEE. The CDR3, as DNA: TGTGCCAGCAGCCAATACCCCAATCAGCCCCAGCATTTT. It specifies CASSQYPNQPQHF.

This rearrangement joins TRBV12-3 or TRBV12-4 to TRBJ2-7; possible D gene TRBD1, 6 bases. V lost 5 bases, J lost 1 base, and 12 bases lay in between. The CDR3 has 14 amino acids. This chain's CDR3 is CASSRYGQSYEQYF. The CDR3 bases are TGTGCCAGCAGTCGATACGGACAGTCCTACGAGCAGTACTTC.